One and the same sample provided the 13 T cell receptor beta chains below, sequenced in a study of T-cell memory formation after mild COVID-19. One entry per CDR3 protein results from TCRdb running MiXCR on the 5' RACE reads. The table records hundreds of thousands of distinct CDR3 sequences, roughly 21% of them present only once. The sample was PBMCs or a T cell subset sorted from them (not recorded which). Receptor source: a man in his late teens or twenties who had mild COVID-19 (a few samples of this study predate the infection). Cell type and time point are not known.

The chain recombines TRBV9 with TRBJ1-2; 7 bases are shared with TRBD1. Trimming removed 5 bases from V and 7 bases from J; junction bases left unmatched: 8. This CDR3 is 13 amino acids long. CDR1 is SGDLS and CDR2 is YYNGEE in the germline V gene. The CDR3 sequence is CASSQGVYPGYTF. The CDR3 DNA reads TGTGCCAGCAGTCAGGGGGTTTATCCTGGCTACACCTTC. Using reference TRBV9 and TRBJ1-2 for the parts outside the CDR3, the full variable domain is DSGVTQTPKHLITATGQRVTLRCSPRSGDLSVYWYQQSLDQGLQFLIQYYNGEERAKGNILERFSAQQFPDLHSELNLSSLELGDSALYFCASSQGVYPGYTFGSGTRLTVV.

The genes are TRBV7-6 and TRBJ2-5; 8 bases match TRBD1. The germline V gene encodes CDR1 SGHVS and CDR2 FNYEAQ. V was clipped by 5 bases and J by 4 bases; unmatched bases: 6. The CDR3 contains 14 residues. CDR3 in DNA: TGTGCCAGCAGCCTGGACAGGGCCAGAGAGACCCAGTACTTC. This encodes CASSLDRARETQYF.

The chain has TRBV11-2 and TRBJ2-7, with 7 bases lining up with TRBD2. CDR3 length: 15 residues. The ends lost 5 bases at V and 0 bases at J; junction bases unmatched: 7. Germline V gene data show CDR1 as SGHAT and CDR2 as FQNNGV. The CDR3 is CASSHLGGSSYEQYV. The CDR3 DNA is TGTGCCAGCAGCCACCTGGGGGGGAGCTCCTACGAGCAGTACGTC.

The rearrangement uses TRBV7-9 and TRBJ2-1; D ambiguous. The ends were cut back, 5 bases at V and 9 bases at J, with 11 bases in the middle. This CDR3 region has 12 residues. From germline, CDR1 is SEHNR and CDR2 FQNEAQ (reference sequence). The CDR3: CASSPQLPEQFF. DNA for the CDR3: TGTGCCAGCAGCCCTCAGCTGCCTGAGCAGTTCTTC.

The chain uses TRBV6-5 and TRBJ1-3; D not certain. Germline loops: CDR1 MNHEY, CDR2 SVGAGI. CDR3 length: 13 amino acids. V lost 6 bases and J lost 2, with 8 bases in between. This CDR3 reads CASSPAPGNTIYF. The CDR3 nucleotides read TGTGCCAGCAGCCCGGCCCCTGGAAACACCATATATTTT.

This clonotype showed up just a few times. The chain joins TRBV6-5 to TRBJ1-2; D ambiguous. The CDR3 totals 13 residues. The V gene's germline CDR1 is MNHEY and CDR2 SVGAGI. V was trimmed by 0 bases and J by 3 bases, leaving 5 bases between them. CDR3 bases: TGTGCCAGCAGTTACTCTCGGGACTATGGCTACACCTTC. Its translation: CASSYSRDYGYTF.

The chain is built from TRBV10-3 and TRBJ2-3, with TRBD2 identical over 7 bases. CDR1 is ENHRY and CDR2 is SYGVKD in the germline V gene. J was trimmed by 4 bases and V by 11 bases; bases with no gene match: 12. This CDR3 has 14 residues. CDR3 residues: CAVNTGGIADTQYF. Here the CDR3 DNA reads TGTGCCGTCAATACGGGGGGTATCGCAGATACGCAGTATTTT.

This sequence joins TRBV7-9 and TRBJ1-6; perhaps TRBD1 as D (5 bases). V shed 5 bases and J shed 10 bases, with 18 bases lying between them. The germline V gene encodes CDR1 SEHNR and CDR2 FQNEAQ (reference sequence). This CDR3 region has 15 residues. The CDR3 DNA follows: TGTGCCAGCAGCGTGGGGTCCAGGGTAGGGTCACCCCTCCACTTT. Translated, it gives CASSVGSRVGSPLHF.

This clonotype has only a few counts. CDR3 nucleotide sequence: TGTGCCAGCTCACCACCTGAATGGGGACAGGGGCTGTGGGTC. This encodes CASSPPEWGQGLWV. The J gene is TRBJ2-7, the V gene TRBV18; the match to TRBD1 covers 10 bases. The CDR3 runs to 14 residues. Germline CDR1 and CDR2: KGHSH and LQKENI.

The rearrangement joins TRBV30 to TRBJ2-2; D is unresolved. Between the trimmed V and J ends, which lost 2 bases and 3 bases, there was a span of 10 bases. The CDR3 contains 14 residues. Germline assignment: CDR1 GTSNPN and CDR2 SVGIG (reference sequence). CDR3 loop: CAWSIAADTGELFF. The DNA for the CDR3 is TGTGCCTGGAGTATAGCTGCTGACACCGGGGAGCTGTTTTTT.

The rearrangement uses TRBV5-6 and TRBJ2-1; TRBD1 agrees at 7 bases. V shed 0 bases and J 7 bases; nucleotides not matched to a gene: 4. This CDR3 has 14 residues. Germline V gene data show CDR1 as SGHDT and CDR2 as YYEEEE. CDR3 region: CASSLVTGENEQFF. In nucleotides, the CDR3 is TGTGCCAGCAGCTTGGTTACAGGGGAGAATGAGCAGTTCTTC.

The chain carries TRBV7-2 and TRBJ2-4, with D possibly TRBD2 on 5 matching bases. Germline-derived CDR1 and CDR2 are SGHTA and FQGNSA. Trimming took off 8 bases at V and 1 base at J, with 12 bases between the two ends. There are 14 residues in the CDR3. The CDR3 nucleotides are TGTGCCAGCGCTCCGGGGATGGCCAAAAACATTCAGTACTTC. The encoded protein is CASAPGMAKNIQYF.

V usage is TRBV6-2 or TRBV6-3 and J usage is TRBJ1-1, with a tentative D call TRBD1 (5 bases). CDR3 length: 14 amino acids. CDR1 and CDR2 from the germline V gene are MNHEY and SVGEGT. V dropped 5 bases and J dropped 6 bases, with 16 bases sitting between them. CDR3 in amino acids: CASSLSRGTSEAFF. The CDR3 nucleotides read TGTGCCAGCAGTCTCAGTCGGGGGACCTCTGAAGCTTTCTTT.